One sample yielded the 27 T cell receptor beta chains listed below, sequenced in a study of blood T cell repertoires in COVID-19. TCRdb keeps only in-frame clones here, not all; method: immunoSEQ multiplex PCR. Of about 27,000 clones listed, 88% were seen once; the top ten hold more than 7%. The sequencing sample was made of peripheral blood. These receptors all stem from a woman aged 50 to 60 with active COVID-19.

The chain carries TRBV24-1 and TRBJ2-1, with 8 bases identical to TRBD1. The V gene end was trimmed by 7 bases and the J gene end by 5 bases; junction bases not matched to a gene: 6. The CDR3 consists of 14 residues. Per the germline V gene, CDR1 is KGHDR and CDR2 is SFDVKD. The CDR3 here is CATRTGQGNNEQFF. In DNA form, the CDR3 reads TGTGCCACCAGGACCGGACAGGGTAACAATGAGCAGTTCTTC.

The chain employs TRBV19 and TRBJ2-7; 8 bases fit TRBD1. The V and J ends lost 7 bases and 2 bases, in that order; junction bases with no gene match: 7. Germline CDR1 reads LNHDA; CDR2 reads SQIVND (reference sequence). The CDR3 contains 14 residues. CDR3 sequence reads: CASTNTGGPYEQYF. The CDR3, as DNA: TGTGCCAGTACCAATACAGGGGGGCCCTACGAGCAGTACTTC.

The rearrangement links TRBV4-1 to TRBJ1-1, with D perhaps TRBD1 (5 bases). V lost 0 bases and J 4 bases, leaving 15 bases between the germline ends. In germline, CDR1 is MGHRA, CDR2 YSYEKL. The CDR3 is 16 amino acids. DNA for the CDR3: TGCGCCAGCAGCCAAGATGGGGGGACCGGCGCCACTGAAGCTTTCTTT. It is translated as CASSQDGGTGATEAFF.

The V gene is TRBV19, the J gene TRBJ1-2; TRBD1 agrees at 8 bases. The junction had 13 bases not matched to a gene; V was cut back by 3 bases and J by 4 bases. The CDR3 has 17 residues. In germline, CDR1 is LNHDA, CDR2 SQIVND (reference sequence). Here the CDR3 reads CASSMADPRGRFYGYTF. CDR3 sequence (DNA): TGTGCCAGTAGTATGGCGGACCCCAGGGGGCGATTCTATGGCTACACCTTC.

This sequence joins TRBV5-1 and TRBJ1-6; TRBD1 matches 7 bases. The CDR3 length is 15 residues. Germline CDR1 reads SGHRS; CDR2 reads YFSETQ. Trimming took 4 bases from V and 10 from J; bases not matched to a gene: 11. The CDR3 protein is CASSLEGASGSPLHF. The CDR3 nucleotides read TGCGCCAGCAGCCTGGAGGGGGCATCGGGGTCACCCCTCCACTTT.

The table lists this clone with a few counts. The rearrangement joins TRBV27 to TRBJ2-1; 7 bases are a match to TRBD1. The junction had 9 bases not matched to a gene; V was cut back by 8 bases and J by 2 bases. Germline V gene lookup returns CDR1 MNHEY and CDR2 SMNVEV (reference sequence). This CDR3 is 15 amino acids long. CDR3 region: CASGPRGGPYNEQFF. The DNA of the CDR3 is TGTGCCAGCGGTCCCCGAGGGGGCCCCTACAATGAGCAGTTCTTC.

The CDR3 spells CASSLIQGQGPYNEQFF. The CDR3 bases are TGTGCCAGCAGCCTGATACAAGGACAGGGGCCCTACAATGAGCAGTTCTTC. The V and J genes are TRBV4-2 and TRBJ2-1; 9 nucleotides agree with TRBD1. The germline gives CDR1 LGHNA, CDR2 YNFKEQ. CDR3 size: 17 residues. V was clipped by 4 bases and J by 2 bases; unmatched bases: 9.

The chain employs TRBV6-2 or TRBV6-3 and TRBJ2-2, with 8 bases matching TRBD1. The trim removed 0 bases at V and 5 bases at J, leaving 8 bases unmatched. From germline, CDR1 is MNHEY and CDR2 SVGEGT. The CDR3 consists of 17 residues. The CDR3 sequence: CASSYSRTGRKTGELFF. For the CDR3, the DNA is TGTGCCAGCAGTTACTCGAGGACAGGGCGAAAGACCGGGGAGCTGTTTTTT.

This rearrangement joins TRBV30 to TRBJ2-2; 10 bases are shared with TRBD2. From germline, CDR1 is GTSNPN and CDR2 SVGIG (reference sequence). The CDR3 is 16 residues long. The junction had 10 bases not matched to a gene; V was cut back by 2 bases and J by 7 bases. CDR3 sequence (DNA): TGTGCCTGGAGTACCTTAGCGGGAGGAATGAACGGGGAGCTGTTTTTT. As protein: CAWSTLAGGMNGELFF.

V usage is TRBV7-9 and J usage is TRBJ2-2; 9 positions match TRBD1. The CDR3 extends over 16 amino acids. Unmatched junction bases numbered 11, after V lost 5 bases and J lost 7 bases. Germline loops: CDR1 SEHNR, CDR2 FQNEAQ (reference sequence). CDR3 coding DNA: TGTGCCAGCAGCCCGCTAGACGGACAGGGGCTCGGGGAGCTGTTTTTT. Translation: CASSPLDGQGLGELFF.

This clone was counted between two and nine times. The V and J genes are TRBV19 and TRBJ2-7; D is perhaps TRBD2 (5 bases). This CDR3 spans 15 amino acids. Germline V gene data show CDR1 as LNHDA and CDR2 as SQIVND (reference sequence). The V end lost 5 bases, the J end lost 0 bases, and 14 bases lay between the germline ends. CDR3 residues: CASSSGLGLSYEQYF. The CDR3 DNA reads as TGTGCCAGTAGTTCCGGACTCGGCCTCTCCTACGAGCAGTACTTC.

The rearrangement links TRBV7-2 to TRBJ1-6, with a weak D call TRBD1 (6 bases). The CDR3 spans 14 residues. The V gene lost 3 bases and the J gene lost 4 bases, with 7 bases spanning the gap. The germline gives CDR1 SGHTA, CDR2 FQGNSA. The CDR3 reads CASSFQGYNSPLHF. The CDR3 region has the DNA TGTGCCAGCAGCTTCCAGGGGTATAATTCACCCCTCCACTTT. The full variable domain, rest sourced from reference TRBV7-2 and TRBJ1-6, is GAGVSQSPSNKVTEKGKDVELRCDPISGHTALYWYRQSLGQGLEFLIYFQGNSAPDKSGLPSDRFSAERTGGSVSTLTIQRTQQEDSAVYLCASSFQGYNSPLHFGNGTRLTVT.

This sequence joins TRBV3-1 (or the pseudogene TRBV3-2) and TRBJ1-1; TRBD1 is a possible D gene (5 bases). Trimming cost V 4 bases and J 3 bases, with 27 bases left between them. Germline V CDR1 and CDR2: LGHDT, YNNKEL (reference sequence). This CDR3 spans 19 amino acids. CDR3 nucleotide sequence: TGTGCCAGCAGCCCGCCCCTCCCAGGGATCCCTTTATCTGACACTGAAGCTTTCTTT. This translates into CASSPPLPGIPLSDTEAFF.

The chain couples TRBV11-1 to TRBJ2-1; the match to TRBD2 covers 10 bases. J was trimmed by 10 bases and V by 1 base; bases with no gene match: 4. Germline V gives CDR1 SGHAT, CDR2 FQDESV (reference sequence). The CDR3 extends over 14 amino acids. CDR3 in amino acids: CASSLGTSGREQFF. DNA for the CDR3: TGTGCCAGCAGCTTAGGGACTAGCGGCCGAGAGCAGTTCTTC.

Here the CDR3 reads CSVPDRGHGGYTF. CDR3 coding DNA: TGCAGCGTGCCGGACAGGGGGCATGGTGGCTACACCTTC. V gene TRBV29-1 combines with J gene TRBJ1-2; 11 bases line up with TRBD1. The CDR3 covers 13 residues. Trimming took 6 bases from V and 7 from J; bases not matched to a gene: 7. Germline lookup yields CDR1 SQVTM and CDR2 ANQGSEA.

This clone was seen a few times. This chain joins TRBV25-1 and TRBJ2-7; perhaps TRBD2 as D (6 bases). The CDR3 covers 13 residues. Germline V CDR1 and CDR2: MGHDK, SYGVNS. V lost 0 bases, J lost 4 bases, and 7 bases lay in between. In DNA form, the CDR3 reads TGTGCCAGCAGTGAATACGGGGGTTACGAGCAGTACTTC. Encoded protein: CASSEYGGYEQYF.

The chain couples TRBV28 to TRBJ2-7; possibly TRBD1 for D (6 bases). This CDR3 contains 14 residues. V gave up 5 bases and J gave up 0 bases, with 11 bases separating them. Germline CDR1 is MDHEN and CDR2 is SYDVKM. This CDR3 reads CASSARQDSYEQYF. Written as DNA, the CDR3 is TGTGCCAGCAGTGCCCGACAGGACTCCTACGAGCAGTACTTC.

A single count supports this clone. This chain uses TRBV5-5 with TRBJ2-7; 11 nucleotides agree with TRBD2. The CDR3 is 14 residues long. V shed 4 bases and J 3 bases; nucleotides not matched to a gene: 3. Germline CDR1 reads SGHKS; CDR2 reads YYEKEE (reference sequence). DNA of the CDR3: TGTGCCAGCAGCCGGGGACTAGCGGACTACGAGCAGTACTTC. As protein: CASSRGLADYEQYF.

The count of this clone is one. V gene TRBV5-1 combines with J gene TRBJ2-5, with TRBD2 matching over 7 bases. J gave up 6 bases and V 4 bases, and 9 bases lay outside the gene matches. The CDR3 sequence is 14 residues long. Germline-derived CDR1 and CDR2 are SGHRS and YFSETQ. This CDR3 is CASSQGGTDKTQYF. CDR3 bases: TGCGCCAGCAGCCAGGGAGGGACCGACAAGACCCAGTACTTC.

CDR3 amino acids: CASSSGGNTIYF. The CDR3 DNA is TGTGCCAGCAGTTCCGGGGGAAACACCATATATTTT. The V call is TRBV27, the J call TRBJ1-3; D is undetermined. The CDR3 sequence is 12 residues long. V was shortened by 4 bases and J by 4 bases, with 5 bases between the two germline ends. Germline V lookup: CDR1 MNHEY, CDR2 SMNVEV (reference sequence).

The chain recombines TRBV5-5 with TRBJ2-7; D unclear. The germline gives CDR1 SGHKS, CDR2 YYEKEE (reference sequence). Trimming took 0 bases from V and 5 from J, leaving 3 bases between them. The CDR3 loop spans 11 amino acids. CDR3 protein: CASSLGNEQYF. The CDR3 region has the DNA TGTGCCAGCAGCTTGGGTAACGAGCAGTACTTC.

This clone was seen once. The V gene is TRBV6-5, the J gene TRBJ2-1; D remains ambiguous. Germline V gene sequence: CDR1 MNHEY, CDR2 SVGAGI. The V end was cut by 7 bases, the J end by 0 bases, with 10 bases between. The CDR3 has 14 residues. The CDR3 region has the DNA TGTGCCAGCAAGCATCTGGTCTCCTACAATGAGCAGTTCTTC. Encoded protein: CASKHLVSYNEQFF.

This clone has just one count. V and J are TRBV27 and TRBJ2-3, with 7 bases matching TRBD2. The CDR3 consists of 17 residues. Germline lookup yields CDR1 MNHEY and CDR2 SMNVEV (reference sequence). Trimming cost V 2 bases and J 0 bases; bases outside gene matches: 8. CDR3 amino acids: CASSLTPGGWSTDTQYF. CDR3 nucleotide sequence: TGTGCCAGCAGTTTAACCCCGGGGGGATGGAGCACAGATACGCAGTATTTT.

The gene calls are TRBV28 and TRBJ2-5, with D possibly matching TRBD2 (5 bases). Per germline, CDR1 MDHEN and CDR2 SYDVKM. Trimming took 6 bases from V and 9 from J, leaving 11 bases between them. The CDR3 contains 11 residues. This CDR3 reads CASSQLGAQYF. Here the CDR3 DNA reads TGTGCCAGCAGCCAACTAGGAGCCCAGTACTTC.

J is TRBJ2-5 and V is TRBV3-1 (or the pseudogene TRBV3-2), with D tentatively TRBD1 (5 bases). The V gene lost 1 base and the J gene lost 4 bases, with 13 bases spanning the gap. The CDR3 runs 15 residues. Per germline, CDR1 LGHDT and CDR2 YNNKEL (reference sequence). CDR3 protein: CASSQAGRVGETQYF. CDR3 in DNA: TGTGCCAGCAGCCAAGCCGGCAGGGTAGGAGAGACCCAGTACTTC.

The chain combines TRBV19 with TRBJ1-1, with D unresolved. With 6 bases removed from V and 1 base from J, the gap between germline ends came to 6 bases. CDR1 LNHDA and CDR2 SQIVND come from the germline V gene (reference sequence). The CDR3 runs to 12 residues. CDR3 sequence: CASSRWNTEAFF. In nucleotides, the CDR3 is TGTGCCAGTAGCCGTTGGAACACTGAAGCTTTCTTT.

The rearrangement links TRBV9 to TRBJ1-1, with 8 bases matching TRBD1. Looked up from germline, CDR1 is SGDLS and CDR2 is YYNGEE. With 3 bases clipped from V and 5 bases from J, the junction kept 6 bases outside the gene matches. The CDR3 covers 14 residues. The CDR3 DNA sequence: TGTGCCAGCAGCGCGACAGGGGAGGGGACTGAAGCTTTCTTT. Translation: CASSATGEGTEAFF.